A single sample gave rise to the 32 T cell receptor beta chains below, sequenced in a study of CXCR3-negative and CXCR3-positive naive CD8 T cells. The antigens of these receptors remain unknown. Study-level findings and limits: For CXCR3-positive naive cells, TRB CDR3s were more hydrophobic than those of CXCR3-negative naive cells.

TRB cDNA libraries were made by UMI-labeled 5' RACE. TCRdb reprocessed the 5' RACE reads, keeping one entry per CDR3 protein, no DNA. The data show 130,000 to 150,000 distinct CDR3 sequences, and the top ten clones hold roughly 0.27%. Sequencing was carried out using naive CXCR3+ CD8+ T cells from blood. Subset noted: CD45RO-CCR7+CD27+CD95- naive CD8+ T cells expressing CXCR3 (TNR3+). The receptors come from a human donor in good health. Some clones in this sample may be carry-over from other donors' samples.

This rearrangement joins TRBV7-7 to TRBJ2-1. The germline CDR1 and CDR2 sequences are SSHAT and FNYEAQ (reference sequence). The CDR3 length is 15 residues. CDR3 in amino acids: CASSHQESSYNEQFF.

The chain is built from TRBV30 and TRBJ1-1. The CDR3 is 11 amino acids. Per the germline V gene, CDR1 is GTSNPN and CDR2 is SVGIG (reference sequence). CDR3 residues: CAWSLTAEAFF.

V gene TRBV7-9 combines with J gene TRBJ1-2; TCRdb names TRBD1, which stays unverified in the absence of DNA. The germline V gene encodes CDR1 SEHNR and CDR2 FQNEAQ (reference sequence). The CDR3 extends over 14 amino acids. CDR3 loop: CASSPGTFGYGYTF. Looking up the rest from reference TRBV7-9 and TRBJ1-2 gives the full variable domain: DTGVSQNPRHKITKRGQNVTFRCDPISEHNRLYWYRQTLGQGPEFLTYFQNEAQLEKSRLLSDRFSAERPKGSFSTLEIQRTEQGDSAMYLCASSPGTFGYGYTFGSGTRLTVV.

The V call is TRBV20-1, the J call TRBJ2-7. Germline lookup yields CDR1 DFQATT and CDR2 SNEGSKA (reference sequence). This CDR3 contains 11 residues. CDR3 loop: CSAREGYGQYF.

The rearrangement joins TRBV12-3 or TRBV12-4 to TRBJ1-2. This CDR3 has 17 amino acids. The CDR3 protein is CASSLLRSQGMIYGYTF.

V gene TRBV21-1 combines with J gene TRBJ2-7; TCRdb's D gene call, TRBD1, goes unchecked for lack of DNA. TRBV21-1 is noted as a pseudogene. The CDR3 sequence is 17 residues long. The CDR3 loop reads CASSKGQGIRSSYEQYF.

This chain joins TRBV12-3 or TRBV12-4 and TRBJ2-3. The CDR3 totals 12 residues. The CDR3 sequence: CASRTSTDTQYF.

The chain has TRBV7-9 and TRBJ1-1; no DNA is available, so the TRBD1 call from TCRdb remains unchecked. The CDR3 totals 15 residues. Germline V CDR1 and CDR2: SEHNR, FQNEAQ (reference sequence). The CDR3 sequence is CASSPQGLLDTEAFF.

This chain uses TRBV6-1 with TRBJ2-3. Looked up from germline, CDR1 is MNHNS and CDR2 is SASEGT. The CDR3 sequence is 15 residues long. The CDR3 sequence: CASSDHLDSADTQYF.

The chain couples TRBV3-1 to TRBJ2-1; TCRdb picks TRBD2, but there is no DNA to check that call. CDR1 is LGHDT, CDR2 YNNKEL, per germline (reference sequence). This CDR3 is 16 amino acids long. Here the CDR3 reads CASSLLVLAGGDEQFF.

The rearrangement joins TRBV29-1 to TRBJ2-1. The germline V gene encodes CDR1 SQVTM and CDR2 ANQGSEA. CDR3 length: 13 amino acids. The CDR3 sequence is CRVESPFGNEQFF.

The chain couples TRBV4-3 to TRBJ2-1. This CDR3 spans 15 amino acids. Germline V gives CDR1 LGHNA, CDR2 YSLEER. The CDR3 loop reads CASSQDATTRDEQFF.

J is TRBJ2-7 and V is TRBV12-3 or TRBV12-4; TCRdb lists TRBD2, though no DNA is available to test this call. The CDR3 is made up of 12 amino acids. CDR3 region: CASSLKEVEQYF.

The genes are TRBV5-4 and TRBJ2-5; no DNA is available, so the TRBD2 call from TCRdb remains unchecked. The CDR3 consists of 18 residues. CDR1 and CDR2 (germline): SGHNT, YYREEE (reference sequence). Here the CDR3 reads CASSARGGTSGGQETQYF.

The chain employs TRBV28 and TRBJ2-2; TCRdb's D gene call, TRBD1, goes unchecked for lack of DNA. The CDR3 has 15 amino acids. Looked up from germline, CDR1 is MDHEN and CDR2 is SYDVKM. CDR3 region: CASSTPTGVTGELFF.

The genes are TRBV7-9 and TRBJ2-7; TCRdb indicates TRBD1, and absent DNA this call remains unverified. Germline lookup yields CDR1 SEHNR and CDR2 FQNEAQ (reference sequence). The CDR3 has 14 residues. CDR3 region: CASSLERTDYEQYF.

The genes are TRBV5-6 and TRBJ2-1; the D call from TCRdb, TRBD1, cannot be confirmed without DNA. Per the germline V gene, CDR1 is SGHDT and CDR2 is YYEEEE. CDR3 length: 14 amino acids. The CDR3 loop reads CASSFGQGISEQLF.

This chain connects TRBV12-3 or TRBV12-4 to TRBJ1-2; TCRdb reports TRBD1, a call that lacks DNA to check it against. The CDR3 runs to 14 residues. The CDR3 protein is CASLGATAGYGYTF.

This CDR3 reads CASSHSEATEAFF. The chain couples TRBV7-9 to TRBJ1-1. Germline V lookup: CDR1 SEHNR, CDR2 FQNEAQ (reference sequence). This CDR3 has 13 amino acids.

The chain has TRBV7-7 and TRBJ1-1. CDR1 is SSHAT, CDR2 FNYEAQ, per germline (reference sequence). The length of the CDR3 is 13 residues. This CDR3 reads CASSPYLNTEAFF. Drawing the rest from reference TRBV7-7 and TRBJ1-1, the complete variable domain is GAGVSQSPRYKVTKRGQDVTLRCDPISSHATLYWYQQALGQGPEFLTYFNYEAQPDKSGLPSDRFSAERPEGSISTLTIQRTEQRDSAMYRCASSPYLNTEAFFGQGTRLTVV.

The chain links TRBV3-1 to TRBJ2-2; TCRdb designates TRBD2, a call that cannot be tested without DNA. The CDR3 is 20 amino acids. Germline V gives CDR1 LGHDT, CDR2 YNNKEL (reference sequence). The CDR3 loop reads CASSQGATGLADTNTGELFF.

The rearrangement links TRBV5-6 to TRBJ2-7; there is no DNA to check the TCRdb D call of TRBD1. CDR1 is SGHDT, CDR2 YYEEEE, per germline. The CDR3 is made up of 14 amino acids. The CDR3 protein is CASSAGQADYEQYF.

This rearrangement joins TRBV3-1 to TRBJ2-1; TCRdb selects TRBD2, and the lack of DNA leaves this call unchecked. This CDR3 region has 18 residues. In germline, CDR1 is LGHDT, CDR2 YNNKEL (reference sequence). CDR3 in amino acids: CASSLSLIAGTAYNEQFF.

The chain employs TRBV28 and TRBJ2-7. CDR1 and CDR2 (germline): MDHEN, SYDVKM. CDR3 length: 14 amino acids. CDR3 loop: CASSLYREPYEQYF. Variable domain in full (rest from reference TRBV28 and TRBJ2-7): DVKVTQSSRYLVKRTGEKVFLECVQDMDHENMFWYRQDPGLGLRLIYFSYDVKMKEKGDIPEGYSVSREKKERFSLILESASTNQTSMYLCASSLYREPYEQYFGPGTRLTVT.

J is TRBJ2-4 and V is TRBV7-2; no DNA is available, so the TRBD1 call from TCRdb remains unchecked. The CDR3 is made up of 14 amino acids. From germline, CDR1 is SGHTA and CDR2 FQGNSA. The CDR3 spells CASSLGGSGSPRAF.

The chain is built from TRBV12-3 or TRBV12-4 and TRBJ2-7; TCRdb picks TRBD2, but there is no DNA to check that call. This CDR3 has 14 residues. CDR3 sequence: CASSLTSASYEQYF.

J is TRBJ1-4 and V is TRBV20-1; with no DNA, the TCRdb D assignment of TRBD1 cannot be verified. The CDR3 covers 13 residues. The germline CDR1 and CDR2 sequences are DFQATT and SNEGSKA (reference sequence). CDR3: CSARRQYEEKLFF.

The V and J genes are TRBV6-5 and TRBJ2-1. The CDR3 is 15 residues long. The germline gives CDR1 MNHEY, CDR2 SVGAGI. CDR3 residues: CASSYDPSSYNEQFF.

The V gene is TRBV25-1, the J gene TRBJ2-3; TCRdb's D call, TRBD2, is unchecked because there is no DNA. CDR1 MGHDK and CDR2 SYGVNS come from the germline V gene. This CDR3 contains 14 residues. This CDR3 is CASSGGWGASAQYF.

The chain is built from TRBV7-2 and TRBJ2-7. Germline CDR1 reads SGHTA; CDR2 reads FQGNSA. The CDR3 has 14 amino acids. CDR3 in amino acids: CASSLESSNYEQYF.

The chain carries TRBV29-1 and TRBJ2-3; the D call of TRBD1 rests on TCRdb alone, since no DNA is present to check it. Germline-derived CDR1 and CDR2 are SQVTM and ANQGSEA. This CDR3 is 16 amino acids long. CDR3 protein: CSVNKGFGASTDTQYF.

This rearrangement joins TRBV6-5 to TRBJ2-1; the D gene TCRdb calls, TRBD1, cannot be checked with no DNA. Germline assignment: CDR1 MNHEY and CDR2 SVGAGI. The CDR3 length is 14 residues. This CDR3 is CASSTTDRDNEQFF.